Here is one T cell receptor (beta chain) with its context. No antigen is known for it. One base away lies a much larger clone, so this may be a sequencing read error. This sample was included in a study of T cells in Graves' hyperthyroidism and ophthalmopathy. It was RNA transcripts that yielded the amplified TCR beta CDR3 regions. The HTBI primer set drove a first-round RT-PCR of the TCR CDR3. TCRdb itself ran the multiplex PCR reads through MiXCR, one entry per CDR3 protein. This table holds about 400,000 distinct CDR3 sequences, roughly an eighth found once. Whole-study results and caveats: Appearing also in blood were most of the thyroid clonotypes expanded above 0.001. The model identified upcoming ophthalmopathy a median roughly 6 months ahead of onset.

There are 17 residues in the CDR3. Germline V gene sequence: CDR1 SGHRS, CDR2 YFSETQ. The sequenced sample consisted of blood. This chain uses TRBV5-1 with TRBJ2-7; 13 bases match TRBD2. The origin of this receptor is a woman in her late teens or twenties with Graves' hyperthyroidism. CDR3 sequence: CTSSPNGLAGVSYEQYF. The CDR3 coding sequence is TGCACCAGCAGCCCGAATGGACTAGCGGGAGTGTCCTACGAGCAGTACTTC.